This TCR beta chain derives from a study of cytomegalovirus exposure and HLA in healthy donors. CDR3 length: 15 amino acids. Germline V gene sequence: CDR1 SGDLS, CDR2 YYNGEE. V was pared by 0 bases and J by 8 bases, with 14 bases between. Primers for the PCR totalled 60 Vbeta and 13 Jbeta. Per the original methods: The authors later counted 65 million to 80 million unique TCR beta chains, roughly 10 million of them shared. TCRdb's copy holds only in-frame clones and misses some; the assay was immunoSEQ multiplex PCR. V and J calls plus clone size are reproduced from that table; the DNA served to infer D and trimming. This table has roughly 180,000 clones, about four fifths appearing once.

The V gene is TRBV9, the J gene TRBJ1-4, with TRBD1 as a possible D gene (5 bases). The clonotype was recovered from a male donor in good health and CMV-seronegative. The material sequenced was PBMCs. The DNA of the CDR3 is TGTGCCAGCAGCGTAGCAGGGCTGTATAGGGAAAAACTGTTTTTT. Translated, it gives CASSVAGLYREKLFF.